This T cell receptor (beta chain) was sequenced for a study of CD8 T cells in Susac syndrome. Random hexamers primed reverse transcription of about 0.45 to 1 ug RNA. TCRdb fed the immunoSEQ multiplex PCR reads into MiXCR, producing one record per CDR3 protein. The data contain 100,000 to 150,000 distinct CDR3 sequences, about 96% of them seen just once; the ten biggest clones take up roughly 0.11%. TCR beta sequencing covered blood CD8+ and CD4+ T cells. It was negative isolation that provided the CD8+ and CD4+ T cells, whereas TEMRA cells were enriched by FACS. This clonotype was seen just once. The sample comprised CD4+ T cells from PBMCs. The clonotype originates from a human donor in good health.

The CDR3 sequence: CSARDWGITTAYGYTF. The CDR3, as DNA: TGCAGTGCTAGAGATTGGGGAATAACGACAGCTTATGGCTACACCTTC. V usage is TRBV20-1 and J usage is TRBJ1-2, with D possibly matching TRBD1 (5 bases). In germline, CDR1 is DFQATT, CDR2 SNEGSKA (reference sequence). V shed 0 bases and J shed 5 bases, with 19 bases lying between them. The CDR3 is 16 residues long.